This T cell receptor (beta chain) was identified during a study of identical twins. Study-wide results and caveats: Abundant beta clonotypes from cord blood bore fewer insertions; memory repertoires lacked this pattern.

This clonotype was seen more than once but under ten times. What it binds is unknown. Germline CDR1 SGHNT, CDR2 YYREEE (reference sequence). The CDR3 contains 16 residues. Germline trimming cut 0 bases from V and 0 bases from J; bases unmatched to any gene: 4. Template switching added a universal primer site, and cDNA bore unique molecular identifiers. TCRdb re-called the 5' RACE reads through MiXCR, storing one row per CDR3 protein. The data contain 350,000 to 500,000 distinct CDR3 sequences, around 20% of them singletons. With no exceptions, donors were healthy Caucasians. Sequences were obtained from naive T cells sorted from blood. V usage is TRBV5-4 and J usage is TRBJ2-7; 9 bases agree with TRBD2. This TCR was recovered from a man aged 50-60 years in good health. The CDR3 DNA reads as TGTGCCAGCAGCTTGGCGCGGGGGGGCTTCTCCTACGAGCAGTACTTC. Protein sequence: CASSLARGGFSYEQYF.